In this sample, the clone carrying this T cell receptor (beta chain) turned up many times. Its specificity is not known. A single record per CDR3 protein comes from TCRdb applying MiXCR to the 5' RACE reads. Among roughly 600,000 distinct CDR3 sequences listed, around 17% were seen once. This CDR3 region has 17 residues. Germline V gene data show CDR1 as LNHDA and CDR2 as SQIVND (reference sequence). J gave up 6 bases and V 4 bases, and 14 bases lay outside the gene matches. These data originate in a study of T-cell memory formation after mild COVID-19. Findings of the study overall: Clones shrinking between day 15 and 85 showed a balanced CD4/CD8 split, and those that grew later tilted toward CD4+.

J is TRBJ2-4 and V is TRBV19, with TRBD2 matching 8 bases. The TCR comes from an adult woman who had mild COVID-19 (a few samples of this study predate the infection). Cell type and time point are not known. Material: PBMCs or a T cell subset sorted from them (not recorded which). The CDR3 nucleotides are TGTGCCAGTAGTACGGCGCGGGCGGGAGGCCGCGGAAACATTCAGTACTTC. Protein product: CASSTARAGGRGNIQYF. Together with reference TRBV19 and TRBJ2-4, the CDR3 gives the full variable domain: DGGITQSPKYLFRKEGQNVTLSCEQNLNHDAMYWYRQDPGQGLRLIYYSQIVNDFQKGDIAEGYSVSREKKESFPLTVTSAQKNPTAFYLCASSTARAGGRGNIQYFGAGTRLSVL.